The text below deals with one T cell receptor (beta chain). The data originate from a study of CD8+ T cells in alopecia areata. Overall study context: Treated patients received oral tofacitinib, 5 to 10 mg twice daily.

cDNA reverse transcribed from extracted RNA served as the sequencing template. Clones were read by immunoSEQ multiplex PCR, and TCRdb kept only the in-frame ones, dropping some. This table has 110,000 to 150,000 clones, around 50% appearing once. The CDR3 sequence is 16 residues long. V lost 2 bases and J lost 8; bases outside the gene matches: 11. Looked up from germline, CDR1 is SGHRS and CDR2 is YFSETQ. Sequencing was performed on CD4+ T cells sorted from blood, taken at week 0. This TCR came from a human donor with alopecia areata. The chain combines TRBV5-1 with TRBJ2-1, with 9 bases fitting TRBD2. The CDR3 region has the DNA TGCGCCAGCAGCTTATCAGGCGGGGGGGCCATCTATGAGCAGTTCTTC. Amino acids: CASSLSGGGAIYEQFF.